This TCR beta chain derives from a study of T cell responses to AZD1222 COVID-19 vaccine listed by TCRdb under 2021. Looking at the study overall: AZD1222 recipients with second doses at about 4 weeks or about 12 weeks were pooled, because spike-specific TCR depth and breadth did not differ between schedules. Enrollment into the trials was organized by age into subgroups of 18-55, 56-69 and 70-plus years, and those subgroups contained roughly 150, 30 and 60 TCR-sequenced participants, respectively. TCR sequencing was performed for more than 230 trial participants, of whom about 200 were given two doses of AZD1222 and around 26 were given two doses of MenACWY control vaccine.

The germline ends are 11 bases apart after V is trimmed by 0 bases and J by 4 bases. The CDR3 runs 14 amino acids, cysteine and phenylalanine included. CDR3 DNA is the only sequence kept; it has 42 bases, read in frame from the first base. CDR1 SGHKS and CDR2 YYEKEE were looked up in the germline V gene (reference sequence). The CDR3 regions of human TCRbeta chains were subjected to immunosequencing. The original pipeline was this. TCRs in the repertoires were matched against a reference library of SARS-CoV-2-specific TCRs that had been generated with the MIRA antigen-specificity platform. Breadth meant the fraction of unique TCRs that were SARS-CoV-2-associated, whereas depth meant the fraction of total T cells that were SARS-CoV-2-associated. Using the MIRA data, each spike-specific TCR was assigned both to the spike region to which the TCR was reactive and to a CD4 or CD8 class. Log10-transformed breadth and depth values were compared by one-way ANOVA with Sidak's multiple comparisons tests. The table comes from immuneACCESS by way of TCRdb, which keeps in-frame sequences with V and J called. Part of the clones is missing from these tables; in studies checked, under half for an unresolved V gene and the rest for unknown reasons. V and J calls and clone size come straight from that table; D and trimming were deduced from the DNA. The sample data list fewer than 130,000 clones, and approximately 92% of these were observed just once. The ten largest clones take up about 1.2% of the sample.

What the study reported, not specific to this receptor: Participants were mostly white British, with more females than males. The authors suggested clonal diversity may have been underestimated. Because no day 14 peak-response samples were available, repertoires were characterized only after the peak T cell response. Vaccine-associated CD4 TCRs spanned the whole spike protein, with dominant responses in regions 160-218 and 743-854. Nearly half of unique spike-specific TCRs reportedly recognized epitopes outside regions mutated in the B.1.351 and B.1.1.7 variants. The 56-69-year group was small, and its depth increase did not reach significance, likely because of low power. Conclusions about previously exposed vaccinees are limited because only five to seven AZD1222 recipients were SARS-CoV-2 seropositive at baseline. Spike-specific TCR breadth and depth rose significantly after two AZD1222 doses compared with day 0 and with MenACWY recipients.

As concerns this clone: Its cognate antigen has yet to be identified. Base qualities are not recorded, but no much larger clone differs from it by a single base.

Read against the paper, the sample's time point label means: baseline before first vaccination. Vaccinee samples came from UK trials COV001 and COV002, including a single-blind randomized controlled phase 2/3 trial of AZD1222 (ChAdOx1 nCoV-19) in healthy adults. For TCRbeta chain sequencing, PBMC samples were collected from trial participants at day 0 and at day 28 after the second dose. The material was peripheral blood, obtained on day 0 of AZD1222 vaccination. The receptor was derived from an adult in good health. The sequence joins TRBV5-5 to TRBJ2-7; possibly the D gene is TRBD1, per 6 matching bases. The DNA sequence is TGTGCCAGCAGCTTGGGACAGGCCCCTTACGAGCAGTACTTC. Translated, this is CASSLGQAPYEQYF.